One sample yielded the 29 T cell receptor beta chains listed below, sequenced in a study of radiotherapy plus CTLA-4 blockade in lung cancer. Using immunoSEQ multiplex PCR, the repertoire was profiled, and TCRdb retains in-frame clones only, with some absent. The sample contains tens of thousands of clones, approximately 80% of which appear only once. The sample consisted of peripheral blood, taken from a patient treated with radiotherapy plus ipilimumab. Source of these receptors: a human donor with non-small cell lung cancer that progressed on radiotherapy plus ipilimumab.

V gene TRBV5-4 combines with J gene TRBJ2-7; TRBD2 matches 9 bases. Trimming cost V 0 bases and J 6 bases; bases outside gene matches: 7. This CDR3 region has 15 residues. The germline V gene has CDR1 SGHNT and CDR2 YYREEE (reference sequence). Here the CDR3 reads CASSLEASGVGEQYF. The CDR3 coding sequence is TGTGCCAGCAGCTTGGAGGCTAGCGGGGTTGGCGAGCAGTACTTC.

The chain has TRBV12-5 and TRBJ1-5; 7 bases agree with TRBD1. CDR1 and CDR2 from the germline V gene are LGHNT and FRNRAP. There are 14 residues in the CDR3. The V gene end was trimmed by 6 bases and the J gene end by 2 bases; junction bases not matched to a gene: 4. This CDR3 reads CASGPDRGNQPQHF. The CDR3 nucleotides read TGTGCTAGTGGACCAGACAGGGGCAATCAGCCCCAGCATTTT.

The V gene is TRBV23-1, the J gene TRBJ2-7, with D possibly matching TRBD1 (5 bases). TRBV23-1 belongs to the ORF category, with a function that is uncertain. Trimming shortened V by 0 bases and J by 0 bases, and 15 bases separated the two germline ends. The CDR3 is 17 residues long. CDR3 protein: CASSQSVPGPSSYEQYF. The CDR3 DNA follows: TGCGCCAGCAGTCAATCGGTCCCAGGGCCCAGCTCCTACGAGCAGTACTTC.

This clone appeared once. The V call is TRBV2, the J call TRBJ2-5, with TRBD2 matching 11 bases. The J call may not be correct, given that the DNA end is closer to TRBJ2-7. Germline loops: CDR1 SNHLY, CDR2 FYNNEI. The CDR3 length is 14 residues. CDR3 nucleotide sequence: TGTGCCAGCAGCCCCGGGACTAGCGGATACGAGCAGTACTTC. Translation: CASSPGTSGYEQYF.

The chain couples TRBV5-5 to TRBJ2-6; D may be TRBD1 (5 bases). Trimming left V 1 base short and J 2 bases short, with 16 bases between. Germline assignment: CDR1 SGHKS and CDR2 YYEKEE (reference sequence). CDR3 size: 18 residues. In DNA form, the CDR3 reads TGTGCCAGCAGCTTGAAGGGGTTACCCCCGGCTGGGGCCAACGTCCTGACTTTC. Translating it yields CASSLKGLPPAGANVLTF.

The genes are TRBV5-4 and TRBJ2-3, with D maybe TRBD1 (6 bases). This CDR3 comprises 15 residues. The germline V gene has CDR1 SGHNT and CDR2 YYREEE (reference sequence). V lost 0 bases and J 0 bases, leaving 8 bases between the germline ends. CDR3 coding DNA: TGTGCCAGCAGCTTGGGGACAGCAAGCACAGATACGCAGTATTTT. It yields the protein CASSLGTASTDTQYF.

The DNA for the CDR3 is TGTGCCATACGGGAACAGGGGTTGAACACTGAAGCTTTCTTT. Its translation: CAIREQGLNTEAFF. The V gene is TRBV10-3, the J gene TRBJ1-1; TRBD1 matches 7 bases. Unmatched junction bases numbered 7, after V lost 9 bases and J lost 0 bases. Germline V gene lookup returns CDR1 ENHRY and CDR2 SYGVKD. The CDR3 spans 14 residues.

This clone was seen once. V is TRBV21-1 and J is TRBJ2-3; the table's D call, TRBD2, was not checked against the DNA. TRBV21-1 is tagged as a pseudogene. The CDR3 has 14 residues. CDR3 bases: TGTGCCAGCAGCAAAGACGAGGGTCCAGATACGCAGTATTTT. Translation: CASSKDEGPDTQYF.

The CDR3 sequence is CASSWGRGAANEQFF. CDR3 DNA sequence: TGTGCCAGCAGCTGGGGGCGTGGGGCCGCCAATGAGCAGTTCTTC. The chain has TRBV7-3 and TRBJ2-1, with a possible D match to TRBD1 (6 bases). The CDR3 spans 15 residues. Germline CDR1 reads SGHTA; CDR2 reads FQGTGA. V was trimmed by 4 bases and J by 6 bases, leaving 16 bases between them.

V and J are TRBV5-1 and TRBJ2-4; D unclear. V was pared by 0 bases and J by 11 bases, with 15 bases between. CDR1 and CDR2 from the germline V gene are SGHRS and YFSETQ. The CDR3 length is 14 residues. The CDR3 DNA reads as TGCGCCAGCAGCTTGGCCGAGGTTTCTATGTTTCAGTACTTC. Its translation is CASSLAEVSMFQYF.

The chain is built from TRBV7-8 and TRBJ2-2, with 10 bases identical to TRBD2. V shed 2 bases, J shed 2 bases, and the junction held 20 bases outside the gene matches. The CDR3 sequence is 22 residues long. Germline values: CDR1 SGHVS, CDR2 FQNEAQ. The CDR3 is CASSLIERGRLAGGKNTGELFF. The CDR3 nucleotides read TGTGCCAGCAGCTTAATTGAGCGAGGGCGGTTAGCGGGGGGAAAAAACACCGGGGAGCTGTTTTTT.

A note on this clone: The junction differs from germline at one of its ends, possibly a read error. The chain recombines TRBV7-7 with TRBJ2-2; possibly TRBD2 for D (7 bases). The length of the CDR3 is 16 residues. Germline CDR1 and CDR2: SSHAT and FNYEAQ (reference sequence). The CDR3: CASSLGGGSNTGELFF. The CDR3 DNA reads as TGTGCTAGCAGCTTAGGGGGGGGCTCTAACACCGGGGAGCTGTTTTTT.

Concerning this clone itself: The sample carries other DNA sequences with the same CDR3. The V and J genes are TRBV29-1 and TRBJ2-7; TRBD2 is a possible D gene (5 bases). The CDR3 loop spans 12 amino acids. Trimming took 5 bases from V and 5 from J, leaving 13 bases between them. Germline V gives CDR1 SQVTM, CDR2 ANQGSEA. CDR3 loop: CSVRRGLHEQYF. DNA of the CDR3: TGCAGCGTTCGCAGAGGGCTACACGAGCAGTACTTC.

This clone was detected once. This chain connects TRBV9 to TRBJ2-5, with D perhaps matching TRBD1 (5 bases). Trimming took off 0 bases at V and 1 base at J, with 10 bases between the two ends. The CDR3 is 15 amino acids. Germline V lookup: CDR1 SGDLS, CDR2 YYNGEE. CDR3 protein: CASSVVGGAQETQYF. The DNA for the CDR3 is TGTGCCAGCAGCGTAGTCGGTGGGGCCCAAGAGACCCAGTACTTC.

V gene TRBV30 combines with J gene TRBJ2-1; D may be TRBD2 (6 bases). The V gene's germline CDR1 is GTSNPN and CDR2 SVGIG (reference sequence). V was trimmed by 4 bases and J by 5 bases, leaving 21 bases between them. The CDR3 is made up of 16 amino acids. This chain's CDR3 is CAWNAPFGGTNNEQFF. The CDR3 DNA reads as TGTGCCTGGAACGCGCCGTTTGGGGGGACCAACAATGAGCAGTTCTTC.

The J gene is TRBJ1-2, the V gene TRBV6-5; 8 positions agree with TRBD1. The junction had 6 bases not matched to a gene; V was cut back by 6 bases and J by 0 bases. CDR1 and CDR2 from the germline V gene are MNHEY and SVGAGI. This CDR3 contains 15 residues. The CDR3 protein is CASRGRTGSNYGYTF. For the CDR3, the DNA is TGTGCCAGCAGGGGACGGACAGGGTCTAACTATGGCTACACCTTC.

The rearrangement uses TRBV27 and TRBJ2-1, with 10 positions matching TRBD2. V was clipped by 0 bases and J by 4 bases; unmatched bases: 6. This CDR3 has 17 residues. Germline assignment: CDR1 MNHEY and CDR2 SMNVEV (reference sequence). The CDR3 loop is CASSLSKLAGGYNEQFF. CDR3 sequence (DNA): TGTGCCAGCAGTTTATCGAAGTTAGCGGGGGGTTACAATGAGCAGTTCTTC.

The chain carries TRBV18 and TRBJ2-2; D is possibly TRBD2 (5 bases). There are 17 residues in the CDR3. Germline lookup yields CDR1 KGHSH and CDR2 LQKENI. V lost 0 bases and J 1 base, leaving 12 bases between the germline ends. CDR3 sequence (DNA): TGTGCCAGCTCACCACCGGACGGACTGCGGAACACCGGGGAGCTGTTTTTT. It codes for CASSPPDGLRNTGELFF. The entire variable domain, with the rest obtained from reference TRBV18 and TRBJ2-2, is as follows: NAGVMQNPRHLVRRRGQEARLRCSPMKGHSHVYWYRQLPEEGLKFMVYLQKENIIDESGMPKERFSAEFPKEGPSILRIQQVVRGDSAAYFCASSPPDGLRNTGELFFGEGSRLTVL.

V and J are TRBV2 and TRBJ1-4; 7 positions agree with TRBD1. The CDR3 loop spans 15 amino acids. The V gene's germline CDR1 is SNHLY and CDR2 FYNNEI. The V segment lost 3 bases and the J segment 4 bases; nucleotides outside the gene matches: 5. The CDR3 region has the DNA TGTGCCAGCAGTGATCAGGACAGGCTTAATGAAAAACTGTTTTTT. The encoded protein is CASSDQDRLNEKLFF. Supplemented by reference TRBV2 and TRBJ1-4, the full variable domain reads EPEVTQTPSHQVTQMGQEVILRCVPISNHLYFYWYRQILGQKVEFLVSFYNNEISEKSEIFDDQFSVERPDGSNFTLKIRSTKLEDSAMYFCASSDQDRLNEKLFFGSGTQLSVL.

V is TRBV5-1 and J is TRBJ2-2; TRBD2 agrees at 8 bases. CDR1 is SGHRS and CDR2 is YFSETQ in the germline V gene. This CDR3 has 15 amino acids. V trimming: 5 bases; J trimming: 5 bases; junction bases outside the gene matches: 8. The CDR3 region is CASSPGLGGTGELFF. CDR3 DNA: TGCGCCAGCAGTCCGGGACTAGGGGGGACCGGGGAGCTGTTTTTT. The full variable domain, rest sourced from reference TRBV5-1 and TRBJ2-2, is KAGVTQTPRYLIKTRGQQVTLSCSPISGHRSVSWYQQTPGQGLQFLFEYFSETQRNKGNFPGRFSGRQFSNSRSEMNVSTLELGDSALYLCASSPGLGGTGELFFGEGSRLTVL.

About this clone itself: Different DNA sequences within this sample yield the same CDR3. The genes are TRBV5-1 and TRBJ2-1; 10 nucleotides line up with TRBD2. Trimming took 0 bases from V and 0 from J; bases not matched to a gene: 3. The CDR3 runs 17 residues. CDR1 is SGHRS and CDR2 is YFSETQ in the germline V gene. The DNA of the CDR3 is TGCGCCAGCAGCTTGGGTAGCGGGGGGAGCTCCTACAATGAGCAGTTCTTC. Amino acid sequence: CASSLGSGGSSYNEQFF.

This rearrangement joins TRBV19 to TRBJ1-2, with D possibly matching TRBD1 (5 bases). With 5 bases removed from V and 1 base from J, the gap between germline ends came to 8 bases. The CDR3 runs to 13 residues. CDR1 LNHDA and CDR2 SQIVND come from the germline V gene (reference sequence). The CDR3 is CASSGQGNYGYTF. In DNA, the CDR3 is TGTGCCAGTAGTGGGCAGGGTAACTATGGCTACACCTTC.

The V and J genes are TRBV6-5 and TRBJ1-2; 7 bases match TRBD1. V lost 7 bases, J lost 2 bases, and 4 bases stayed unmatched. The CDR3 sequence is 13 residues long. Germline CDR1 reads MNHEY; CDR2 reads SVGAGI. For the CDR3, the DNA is TGTGCCAGCAAAAGACAGGGAAACTATGGCTACACCTTC. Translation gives CASKRQGNYGYTF.

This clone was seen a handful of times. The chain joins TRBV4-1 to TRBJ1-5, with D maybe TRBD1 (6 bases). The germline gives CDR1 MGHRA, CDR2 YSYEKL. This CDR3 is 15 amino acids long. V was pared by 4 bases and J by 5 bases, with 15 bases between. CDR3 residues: CASSRRQAQDQPQHF. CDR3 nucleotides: TGCGCCAGCAGCCGGAGACAGGCCCAGGATCAGCCCCAGCATTTT.

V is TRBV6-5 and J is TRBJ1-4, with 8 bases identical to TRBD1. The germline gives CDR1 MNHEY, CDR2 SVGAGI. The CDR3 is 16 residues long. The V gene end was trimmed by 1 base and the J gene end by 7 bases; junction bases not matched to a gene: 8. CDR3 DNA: TGTGCCAGCAGTTACTACTCCAGGGGGCAGGGTGAAAAACTGTTTTTT. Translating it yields CASSYYSRGQGEKLFF.

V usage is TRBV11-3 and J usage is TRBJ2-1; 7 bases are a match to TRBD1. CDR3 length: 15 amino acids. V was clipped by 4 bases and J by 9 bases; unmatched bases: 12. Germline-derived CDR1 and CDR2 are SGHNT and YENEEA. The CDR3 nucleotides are TGTGCCAGCAGCTCCCGACAGGGATTAGTCAGTGAGCAGTTCTTC. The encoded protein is CASSSRQGLVSEQFF.

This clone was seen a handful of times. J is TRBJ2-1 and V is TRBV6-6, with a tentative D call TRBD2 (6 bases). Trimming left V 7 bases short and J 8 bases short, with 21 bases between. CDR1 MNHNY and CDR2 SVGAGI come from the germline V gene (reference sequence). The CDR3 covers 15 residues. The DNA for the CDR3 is TGTGCCAGCACCCCAAGGAGGGAAAGAGTGGATGAGCAGTTCTTC. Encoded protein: CASTPRRERVDEQFF.

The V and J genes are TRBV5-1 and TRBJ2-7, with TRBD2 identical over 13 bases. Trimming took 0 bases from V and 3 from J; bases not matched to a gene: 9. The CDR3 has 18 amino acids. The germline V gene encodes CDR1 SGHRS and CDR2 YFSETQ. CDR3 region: CASSLEVLAGGFGYEQYF. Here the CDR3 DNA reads TGCGCCAGCAGCTTGGAGGTACTAGCGGGGGGGTTTGGCTACGAGCAGTACTTC. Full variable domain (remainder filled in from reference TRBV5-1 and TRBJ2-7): KAGVTQTPRYLIKTRGQQVTLSCSPISGHRSVSWYQQTPGQGLQFLFEYFSETQRNKGNFPGRFSGRQFSNSRSEMNVSTLELGDSALYLCASSLEVLAGGFGYEQYFGPGTRLTVT.

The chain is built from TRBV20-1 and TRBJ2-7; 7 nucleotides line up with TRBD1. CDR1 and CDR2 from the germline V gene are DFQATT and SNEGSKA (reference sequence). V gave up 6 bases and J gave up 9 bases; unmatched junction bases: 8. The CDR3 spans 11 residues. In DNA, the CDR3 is TGCAGTGCGCCCTGGGACAGCGGGCAGTACTTC. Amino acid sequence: CSAPWDSGQYF.